The rows below give T cell receptor beta chains drawn from one sample of a study of CD8 T cells in ankylosing spondylitis. TCRdb ran MiXCR on the 5' RACE reads and lists one entry per CDR3 protein. The sample lists about 340,000 distinct CDR3 sequences; around 15% were seen once. Sequenced: blood, either unsorted or a sorted T cell fraction (not recorded which). The receptors were sampled from a male donor with ankylosing spondylitis or in good health (not recorded which). The CDR3 runs from the conserved cysteine through the conserved F or W. The order of the fields is D gene, clone size, V gene, J gene, CDR3 protein, CDR3 DNA. A D gene is named only where the DNA matches it firmly. Clone size is not always given. Where it is, it says once, few, many or a class for expanded clones.

D: TRBD1
size: many
V: TRBV12-3/TRBV12-4
J: TRBJ1-2
CDR3: CASRGTGANYGYTF
DNA: TGTGCCAGCAGGGGGACAGGAGCTAACTATGGCTACACCTTC

D: -
size: -
V: TRBV15
J: TRBJ1-5
CDR3: CATSSRTGFGKPQHF
DNA: TGTGCCACCAGCAGTCGAACAGGCTTCGGGAAACCCCAGCATTTT

D: -
size: -
V: TRBV20-1
J: TRBJ1-2
CDR3: CSAHSWAGYTF
DNA: TGCAGTGCTCATTCCTGGGCTGGCTACACCTTC

D: -
size: -
V: TRBV5-1
J: TRBJ2-2
CDR3: CASSLTNRANTGELFF
DNA: TGCGCCAGCAGCTTGACGAACAGGGCGAACACCGGGGAGCTGTTTTTT

D: -
size: few
V: TRBV5-1
J: TRBJ2-5
CDR3: CASSTPTAGESQYF
DNA: TGCGCCAGCAGCACCCCCACGGCAGGGGAATCCCAGTACTTC

D: -
size: -
V: TRBV20-1
J: TRBJ2-3
CDR3: CSARLLISPADTQYF
DNA: TGCAGTGCTAGGCTTTTGATTAGCCCGGCAGATACGCAGTATTTT

D: TRBD2
size: -
V: TRBV6-1
J: TRBJ2-3
CDR3: CASRREAGADTQYF
DNA: TGTGCCAGCAGACGGGAGGCCGGGGCAGATACGCAGTATTTT

D: TRBD1
size: -
V: TRBV6-2/TRBV6-3
J: TRBJ2-1
CDR3: CASSSRTGGWEQFF
DNA: TGTGCCAGCAGTTCTCGGACAGGGGGTTGGGAGCAGTTCTTC

D: -
size: -
V: TRBV20-1
J: TRBJ2-7
CDR3: CRHTARERGCSYEQYF
DNA: TGCAGGCACACCGCCCGGGAACGCGGCTGCTCCTACGAGCAGTACTTC

D: -
size: -
V: TRBV7-9
J: TRBJ2-5
CDR3: CASSELGVWETQYF
DNA: TGTGCCAGCAGTGAATTAGGGGTTTGGGAGACCCAGTACTTC

D: TRBD1
size: many
V: TRBV12-3/TRBV12-4
J: TRBJ2-7
CDR3: CASSMGQGVREQYF
DNA: TGTGCCAGCAGCATGGGACAGGGGGTGAGGGAGCAGTACTTC

D: -
size: -
V: TRBV5-5
J: TRBJ2-3
CDR3: CASSSLATTDTQYF
DNA: TGTGCCAGCAGCTCTCTCGCCACCACAGATACGCAGTATTTT

D: -
size: many
V: TRBV12-3/TRBV12-4
J: TRBJ1-1
CDR3: CASSLQRMNTEAFF
DNA: TGTGCCAGCAGTTTGCAGAGGATGAACACTGAAGCTTTCTTT

D: -
size: few
V: TRBV6-1
J: TRBJ2-7
CDR3: CASRQRVVAGEQYF
DNA: TGTGCCAGCCGGCAGAGAGTAGTTGCGGGTGAGCAGTACTTC

D: TRBD1
size: many
V: TRBV6-1
J: TRBJ1-4
CDR3: CASSRDRGEKLFF
DNA: TGTGCCAGCAGTCGGGACAGGGGCGAAAAACTGTTTTTT

D: -
size: -
V: TRBV5-1
J: TRBJ1-5
CDR3: CASSLGDRQGSFQPQHF
DNA: TGCGCCAGCAGCTTGGGTGACCGGCAGGGATCGTTCCAGCCCCAGCATTTT

D: -
size: -
V: TRBV6-5
J: TRBJ2-6
CDR3: CASSYSGPGPPGANVLTF
DNA: TGTGCCAGCAGTTACTCTGGGCCCGGACCCCCTGGGGCCAACGTCCTGACTTTC

D: -
size: -
V: TRBV7-9
J: TRBJ2-1
CDR3: CASSLDRLSYNEQFF
DNA: TGTGCCAGCAGCCTGGACCGGCTTTCCTACAATGAGCAGTTCTTC

D: -
size: -
V: TRBV7-2
J: TRBJ1-3
CDR3: CASSLGGYTIYF
DNA: TGTGCCAGCAGCTTAGGGGGCTACACCATATATTTT

D: -
size: few
V: TRBV5-1
J: TRBJ2-4
CDR3: CASSSQEAKNIQYF
DNA: TGCGCCAGCAGCTCGCAGGAGGCCAAAAACATTCAGTACTTC

D: TRBD1
size: -
V: TRBV5-1
J: TRBJ2-3
CDR3: CASSTQGGTDTQYF
DNA: TGCGCCAGCAGTACCCAGGGGGGCACAGATACGCAGTATTTT

D: TRBD1
size: many
V: TRBV6-1
J: TRBJ1-2
CDR3: CASTRDREYGYTF
DNA: TGTGCCAGCACCCGGGACAGGGAGTATGGCTACACCTTC

D: TRBD2
size: few
V: TRBV13
J: TRBJ2-1
CDR3: CASSLGGSRLAGNNEQFF
DNA: TGTGCCAGCAGCTTAGGGGGGAGCCGACTAGCGGGGAACAATGAGCAGTTCTTC

D: -
size: -
V: TRBV5-1
J: TRBJ2-7
CDR3: CASSKVAYEQYF
DNA: TGCGCCAGCAGCAAGGTAGCCTACGAGCAGTACTTC

D: -
size: few
V: TRBV11-2
J: TRBJ2-1
CDR3: CASSSNQGKNEQFF
DNA: TGTGCCAGCAGCTCTAATCAGGGAAAGAATGAGCAGTTCTTC

D: TRBD2
size: -
V: TRBV7-8
J: TRBJ2-1
CDR3: CASSLGVGLAGVSEQFF
DNA: TGTGCCAGCAGCTTAGGGGTAGGACTAGCGGGAGTAAGTGAGCAGTTCTTC

D: TRBD1
size: -
V: TRBV4-1
J: TRBJ2-7
CDR3: CASSHRQGDFFYEQYF
DNA: TGCGCCAGCAGCCACCGACAGGGAGACTTCTTTTACGAGCAGTACTTC

D: -
size: -
V: TRBV20-1
J: TRBJ2-5
CDR3: CSAIPGAHETQYF
DNA: TGCAGTGCTATACCGGGGGCGCACGAGACCCAGTACTTC

D: -
size: few
V: TRBV6-1
J: TRBJ2-5
CDR3: CAPIHWYQETQYF
DNA: TGTGCCCCCATCCACTGGTACCAAGAGACCCAGTACTTC

D: TRBD1
size: few
V: TRBV6-1
J: TRBJ1-2
CDR3: CASRPPGQGGYGYTF
DNA: TGTGCCAGCAGGCCACCGGGACAGGGCGGCTATGGCTACACCTTC

D: TRBD2
size: few
V: TRBV7-2
J: TRBJ2-3
CDR3: CASIITSGDTDTQYF
DNA: TGTGCCAGCATCATCACTAGCGGGGACACAGATACGCAGTATTTT

D: TRBD2
size: -
V: TRBV10-3
J: TRBJ2-7
CDR3: CAISDSVGGIEQYF
DNA: TGTGCCATCAGTGATTCGGTGGGAGGGATCGAGCAGTACTTC

D: -
size: -
V: TRBV20-1
J: TRBJ1-4
CDR3: CSARLPRGAGPVTRNEKLFF
DNA: TGCAGTGCTAGACTTCCTAGGGGGGCAGGGCCCGTCACACGTAATGAAAAACTGTTTTTT

D: -
size: -
V: TRBV21-1
J: TRBJ1-1
CDR3: CASNYEDKAYENTEAFF
DNA: TGTGCCAGCAACTACGAAGACAAGGCATATGAGAACACTGAAGCTTTCTTT

D: -
size: -
V: TRBV4-1
J: TRBJ2-2
CDR3: CASSQATLNTGELFF
DNA: TGCGCCAGCAGCCAAGCCACCTTAAACACCGGGGAGCTGTTTTTT